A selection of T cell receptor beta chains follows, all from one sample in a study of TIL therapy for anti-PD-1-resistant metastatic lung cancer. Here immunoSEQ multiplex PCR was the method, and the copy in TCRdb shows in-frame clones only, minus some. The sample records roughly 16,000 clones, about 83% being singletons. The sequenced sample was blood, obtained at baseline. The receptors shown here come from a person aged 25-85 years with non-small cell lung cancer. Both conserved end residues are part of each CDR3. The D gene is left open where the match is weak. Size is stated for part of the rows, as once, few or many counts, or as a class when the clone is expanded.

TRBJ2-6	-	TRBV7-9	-	TGTGCCAGCAGCTTAATGGGGTCCTCTGGGGCCAACGTCCTGACTTTC	CASSLMGSSGANVLTF
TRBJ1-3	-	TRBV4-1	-	TGCGCCAGCAGCCAAGACTCCAGGGGATTAACTGGAAACACCATATATTTT	CASSQDSRGLTGNTIYF
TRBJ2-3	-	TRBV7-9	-	TGTGCCAGCAGCTCGCCGGGACTTGATACGCAGTATTTT	CASSSPGLDTQYF
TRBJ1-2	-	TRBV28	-	TGTGCCAGCAGGAGGCAGGGGACCAACTATGGCTACACCTTC	CASRRQGTNYGYTF
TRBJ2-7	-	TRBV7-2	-	TGTGCCAGCAGCTTAGGATTATCCTCCTACGAGCAGTACTTC	CASSLGLSSYEQYF
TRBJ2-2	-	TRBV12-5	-	TGTGCTAGTGAACAGGGGAACACCGGGGAGCTGTTTTTT	CASEQGNTGELFF
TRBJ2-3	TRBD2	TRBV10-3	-	TGTGCCATCAGTAGCGGGAGGACCACAGATACGCAGTATTTT	CAISSGRTTDTQYF
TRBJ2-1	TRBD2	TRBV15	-	TGTGCCACCAGTAGCGGGACGAGCTCCTACAATGAGCAGTTCTTC	CATSSGTSSYNEQFF
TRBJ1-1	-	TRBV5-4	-	TGTGCCAGCAGCTTGAGGTCAGGGAGAAGTAACACTGAAGCTTTCTTT	CASSLRSGRSNTEAFF
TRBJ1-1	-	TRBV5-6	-	TGTGCCAGCAGCGACGGACGAAGGAACACTGAAGCTTTCTTT	CASSDGRRNTEAFF
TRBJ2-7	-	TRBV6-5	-	TGTGCCAGCCAGACGGGGCGCTACGAGCAGTACTTC	CASQTGRYEQYF
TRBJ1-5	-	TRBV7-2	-	TGTGCCAGCAGCTTAGAACGGACCTATCAGCCCCAGCATTTT	CASSLERTYQPQHF
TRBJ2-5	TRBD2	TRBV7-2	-	TGTGCCAGCAGCTCCCCGACTAGCGTAGAGACCCAGTACTTC	CASSSPTSVETQYF
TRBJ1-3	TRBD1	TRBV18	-	TGTGCCAGCTCAACCTGGACAGGCTCCTCTGGAAACACCATATATTTT	CASSTWTGSSGNTIYF
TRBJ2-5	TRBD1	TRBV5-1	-	TGCGCCAGCTTCCCAGGGGGCGTTCAGGAGACCCAGTACTTC	CASFPGGVQETQYF
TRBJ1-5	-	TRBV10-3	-	TGTGCCACCTTAGCTAAGGGTCTGGGGGGTCGGGGTCAGCCCCAGCATTTT	CATLAKGLGGRGQPQHF
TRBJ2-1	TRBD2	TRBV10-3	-	TGTGCCATCAGTGAGGGGACTAGCCTGGATGAGCAGTTCTTC	CAISEGTSLDEQFF
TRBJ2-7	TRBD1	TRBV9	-	TGTGCCAGCAGCCCAACCTTGACAGGGGCCGAGCAGTACTTC	CASSPTLTGAEQYF
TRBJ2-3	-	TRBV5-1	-	TGCGCCAGCAGCTTGGCCCGGCAGTCCACAGATACGCAGTATTTT	CASSLARQSTDTQYF
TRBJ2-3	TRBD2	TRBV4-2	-	TGTGCCAGCAGCCAGGGTAGCGGGGTTGATACGCAGTATTTT	CASSQGSGVDTQYF
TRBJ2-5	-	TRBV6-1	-	TGTGCCAGCAGTGAAGTTGAGGGGCCGGAGACCCAGTACTTC	CASSEVEGPETQYF
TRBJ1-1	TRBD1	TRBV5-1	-	TGCGCCAGCAGCTCGAGGGACAGCAGGACTGAAGCTTTCTTT	CASSSRDSRTEAFF
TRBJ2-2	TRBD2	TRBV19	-	TGTGCCAGTAGGCGTAGACTAGCGGGAGACACCGGGGAGCTGTTTTTT	CASRRRLAGDTGELFF
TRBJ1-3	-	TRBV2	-	TGTGCCAGCAGTGAAGAAAAGGGGGCCATATATTTT	CASSEEKGAIYF
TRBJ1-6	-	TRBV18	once	TGTGCCAGCTCACGCACGGGGGAGAACAATTCACCCCTCCACTTT	CASSRTGENNSPLHF
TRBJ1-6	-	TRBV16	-	TGTGCCAGCAGCCAAAACCATAATTCACCCCTCCACTTT	CASSQNHNSPLHF
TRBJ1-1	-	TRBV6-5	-	TGTGCCAGCAGTTACTCGAGTACAGTCACTGAAGCTTTCTTT	CASSYSSTVTEAFF
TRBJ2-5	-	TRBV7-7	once	TGTGCCAGCAGCTTAGATCGGCGGTTTAGTACCCAGTACTTC	CASSLDRRFSTQYF
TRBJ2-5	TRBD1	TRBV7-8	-	TGTGCCAGCAGCTTGGGGGGACAGGGTGTAGAGACCCAGTACTTC	CASSLGGQGVETQYF